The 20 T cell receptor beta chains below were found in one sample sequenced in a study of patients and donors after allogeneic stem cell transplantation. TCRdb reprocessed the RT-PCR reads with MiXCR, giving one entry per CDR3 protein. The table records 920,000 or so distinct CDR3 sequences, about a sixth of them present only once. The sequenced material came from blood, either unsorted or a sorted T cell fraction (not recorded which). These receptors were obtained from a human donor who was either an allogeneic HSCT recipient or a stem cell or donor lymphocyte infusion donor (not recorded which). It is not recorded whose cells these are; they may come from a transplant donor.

In DNA form, the CDR3 reads TGTGCCAGCAGTAGGGGGACTAGAACCTACGAGCAGTACTTC. Its protein is CASSRGTRTYEQYF. The chain joins TRBV12-3 or TRBV12-4 to TRBJ2-7; 8 nucleotides agree with TRBD2. Trimming removed 5 bases from V and 2 bases from J; junction bases left unmatched: 5. The CDR3 is made up of 14 amino acids.

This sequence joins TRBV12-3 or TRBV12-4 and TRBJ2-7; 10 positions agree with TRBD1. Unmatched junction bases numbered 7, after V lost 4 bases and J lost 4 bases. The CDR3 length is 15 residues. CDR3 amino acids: CASSYRGDRGYEQYF. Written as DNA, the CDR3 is TGTGCCAGCAGTTACCGAGGGGACAGGGGTTACGAGCAGTACTTC.

The CDR3 reads CASSFRTSPSGEQFF. The CDR3 bases are TGTGCCAGCAGTTTTCGGACTAGCCCGTCGGGTGAGCAGTTCTTC. The genes are TRBV12-3 or TRBV12-4 and TRBJ2-1; 8 bases are a match to TRBD2. This CDR3 comprises 15 residues. V trimming: 3 bases; J trimming: 9 bases; junction bases outside the gene matches: 10.

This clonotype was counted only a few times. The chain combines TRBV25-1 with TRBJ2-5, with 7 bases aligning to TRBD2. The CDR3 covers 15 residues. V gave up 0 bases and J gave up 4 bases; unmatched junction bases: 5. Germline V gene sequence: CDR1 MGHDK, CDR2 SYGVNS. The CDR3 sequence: CASSEYKGRGETQYF. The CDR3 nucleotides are TGTGCCAGCAGTGAATATAAGGGGAGGGGAGAGACCCAGTACTTC.

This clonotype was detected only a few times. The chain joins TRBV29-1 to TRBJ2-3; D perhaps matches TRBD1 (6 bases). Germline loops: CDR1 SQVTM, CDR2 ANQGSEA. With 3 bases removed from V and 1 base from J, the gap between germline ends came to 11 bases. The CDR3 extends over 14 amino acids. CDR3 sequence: CSVDPRGRTDTQYF. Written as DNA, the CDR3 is TGCAGCGTTGACCCCAGGGGACGCACAGATACGCAGTATTTT.

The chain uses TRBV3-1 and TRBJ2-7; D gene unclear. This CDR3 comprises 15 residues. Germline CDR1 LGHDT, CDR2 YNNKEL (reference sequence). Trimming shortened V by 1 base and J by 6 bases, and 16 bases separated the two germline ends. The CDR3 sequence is CASSQGVGSQSEQYF. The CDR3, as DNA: TGTGCCAGCAGCCAAGGGGTAGGCTCCCAATCCGAGCAGTACTTC.

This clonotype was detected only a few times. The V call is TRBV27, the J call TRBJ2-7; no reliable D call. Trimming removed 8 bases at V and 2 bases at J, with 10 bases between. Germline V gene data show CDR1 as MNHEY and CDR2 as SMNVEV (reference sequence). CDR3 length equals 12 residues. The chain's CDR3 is CASLLDAYEQYF. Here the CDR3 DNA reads TGTGCCAGCCTCCTAGACGCCTACGAGCAGTACTTC.

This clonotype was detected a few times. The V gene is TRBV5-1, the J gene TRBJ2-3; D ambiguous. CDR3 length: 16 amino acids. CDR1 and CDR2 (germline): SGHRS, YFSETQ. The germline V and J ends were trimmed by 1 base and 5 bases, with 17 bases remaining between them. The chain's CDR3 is CASSLILSPLRDTQYF. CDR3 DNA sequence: TGCGCCAGCAGCTTGATTCTGAGTCCCTTGAGAGATACGCAGTATTTT.

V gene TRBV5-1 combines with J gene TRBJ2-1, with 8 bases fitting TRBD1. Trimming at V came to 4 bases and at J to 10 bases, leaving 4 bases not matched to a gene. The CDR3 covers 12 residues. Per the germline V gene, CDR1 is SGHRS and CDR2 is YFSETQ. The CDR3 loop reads CASSIQGGEQFF. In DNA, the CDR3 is TGCGCCAGCAGCATACAGGGGGGAGAGCAGTTCTTC.

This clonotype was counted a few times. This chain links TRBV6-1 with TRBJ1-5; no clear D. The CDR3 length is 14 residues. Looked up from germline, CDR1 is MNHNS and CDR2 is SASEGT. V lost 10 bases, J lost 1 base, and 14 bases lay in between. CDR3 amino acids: CATRRVVSNQPQHF. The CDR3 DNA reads TGTGCCACCAGAAGGGTCGTAAGCAATCAGCCCCAGCATTTT.

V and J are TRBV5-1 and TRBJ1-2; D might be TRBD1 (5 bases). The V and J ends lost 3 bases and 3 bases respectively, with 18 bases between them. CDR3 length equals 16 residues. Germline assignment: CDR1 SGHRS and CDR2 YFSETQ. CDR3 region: CASSSGGLMADYGYTF. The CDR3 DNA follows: TGCGCCAGCAGCTCCGGGGGGTTAATGGCGGACTATGGCTACACCTTC.

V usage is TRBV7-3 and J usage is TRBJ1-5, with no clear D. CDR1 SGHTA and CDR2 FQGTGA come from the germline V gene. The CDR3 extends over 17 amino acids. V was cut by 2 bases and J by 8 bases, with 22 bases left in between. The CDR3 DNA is TGTGCCAGCAGCTTAGTGCTTGCGGATTGGGTCCCAGAGCCCCAGCATTTT. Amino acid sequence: CASSLVLADWVPEPQHF.

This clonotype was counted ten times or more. CDR3 sequence: CSALSGGASYEQYF. The CDR3 DNA reads as TGCAGTGCCTTAAGCGGGGGGGCTTCCTACGAGCAGTACTTC. The genes are TRBV20-1 and TRBJ2-7; 10 bases line up with TRBD2. J gave up 1 base and V 6 bases, and 6 bases lay outside the gene matches. The CDR3 totals 14 residues. The V gene's germline CDR1 is DFQATT and CDR2 SNEGSKA (reference sequence).

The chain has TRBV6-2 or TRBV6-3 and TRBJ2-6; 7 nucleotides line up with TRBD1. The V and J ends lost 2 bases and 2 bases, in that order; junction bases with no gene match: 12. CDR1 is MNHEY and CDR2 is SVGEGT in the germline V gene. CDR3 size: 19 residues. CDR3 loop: CASSYTFVDRVAGANVLTF. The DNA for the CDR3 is TGTGCCAGCAGTTACACGTTCGTTGACAGGGTGGCTGGGGCCAACGTCCTGACTTTC.

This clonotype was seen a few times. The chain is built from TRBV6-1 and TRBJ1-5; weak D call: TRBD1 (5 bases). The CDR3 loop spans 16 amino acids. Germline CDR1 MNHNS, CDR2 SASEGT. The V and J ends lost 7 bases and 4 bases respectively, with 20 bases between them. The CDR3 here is CASKREGRSANQPQHF. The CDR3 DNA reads TGTGCCAGCAAAAGGGAGGGGCGAAGTGCAAATCAGCCCCAGCATTTT.

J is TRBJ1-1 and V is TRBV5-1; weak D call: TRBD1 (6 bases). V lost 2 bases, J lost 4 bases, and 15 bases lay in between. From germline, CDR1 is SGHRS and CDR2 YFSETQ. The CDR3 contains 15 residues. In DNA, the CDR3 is TGCGCCAGCAGCTTACCGGGACAACGGGGCACTGAAGCTTTCTTT. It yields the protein CASSLPGQRGTEAFF. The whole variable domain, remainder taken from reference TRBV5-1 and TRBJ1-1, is KAGVTQTPRYLIKTRGQQVTLSCSPISGHRSVSWYQQTPGQGLQFLFEYFSETQRNKGNFPGRFSGRQFSNSRSEMNVSTLELGDSALYLCASSLPGQRGTEAFFGQGTRLTVV.

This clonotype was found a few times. The CDR3 here is CSAPQRGDLDTQYF. Written as DNA, the CDR3 is TGCAGTGCACCTCAGCGGGGGGACCTAGATACGCAGTATTTT. The rearrangement links TRBV20-1 to TRBJ2-3, with 9 bases matching TRBD2. This CDR3 spans 14 amino acids. The germline CDR1 and CDR2 sequences are DFQATT and SNEGSKA (reference sequence). V was pared by 6 bases and J by 5 bases, with 9 bases of the junction left unmatched.

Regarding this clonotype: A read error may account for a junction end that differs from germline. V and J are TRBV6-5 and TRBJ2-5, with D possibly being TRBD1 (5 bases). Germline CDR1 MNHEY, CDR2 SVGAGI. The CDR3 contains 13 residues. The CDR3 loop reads CASSNSHTGNQYF. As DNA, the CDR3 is TGTGCCAGCAGTAACTCTCACACAGGCAACCAGTACTTC.

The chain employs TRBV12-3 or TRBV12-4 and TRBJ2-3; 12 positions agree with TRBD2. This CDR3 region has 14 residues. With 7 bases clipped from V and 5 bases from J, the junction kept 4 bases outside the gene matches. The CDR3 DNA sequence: TGTGCCAGCAATCTAGCGGGGGGGCAAGATACGCAGTATTTT. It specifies CASNLAGGQDTQYF.

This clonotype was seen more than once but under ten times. The CDR3 loop reads CASSPGPFYEQYF. CDR3 sequence (DNA): TGTGCCAGCAGCCCTGGGCCGTTCTACGAGCAGTACTTC. The chain is built from TRBV3-1 and TRBJ2-7; D is uncertain. The CDR3 runs 13 residues. Germline CDR1 and CDR2: LGHDT and YNNKEL (reference sequence). V dropped 4 bases and J dropped 3 bases, with 10 bases sitting between them.